This entry lists 2 T cell receptor beta chains sequenced from one sample in a study of identical twins. Each CDR3 protein is one row after TCRdb ran MiXCR on the 5' RACE reads. The sample has roughly 200,000 distinct CDR3 sequences; around a sixth are singletons. These data also featured in a second study, about T cells expressing NK-cell markers.

Sequencing was carried out using CD8+ T cells sorted from blood. These receptors were collected from a woman between 18 and 29 years old in good health.

The table lists this clonotype with a few counts. J is TRBJ2-2 and V is TRBV7-8; D call uncertain. V lost 3 bases and J 3 bases, leaving 2 bases between the germline ends. This CDR3 is 12 amino acids long. Germline CDR1 is SGHVS and CDR2 is FQNEAQ. This CDR3 is CASSFHTGELFF. The CDR3 DNA follows: TGTGCCAGCAGCTTTCACACCGGGGAGCTGTTTTTT. The full variable domain, completed using reference TRBV7-8 and TRBJ2-2, is GAGVSQSPRYKVAKRGQDVALRCDPISGHVSLFWYQQALGQGPEFLTYFQNEAQLDKSGLPSDRFFAERPEGSVSTLKIQRTQQEDSAVYLCASSFHTGELFFGEGSRLTVL.

The table lists this clonotype with a few counts. In DNA form, the CDR3 reads TGTGCCAGCAGTGTATCAGACTATGGCTACACCTTC. It is translated as CASSVSDYGYTF. The chain recombines TRBV12-3 or TRBV12-4 with TRBJ1-2; no reliable D call. The CDR3 spans 12 residues. Trimming cost V 5 bases and J 3 bases, with 7 bases left between them.